What follows describes a single T cell receptor beta chain. Antigen: not known. The entry originates in a study of graft-versus-host responses after intestinal transplantation. The CDR3 runs 15 residues. With V trimmed by 3 bases and J by 3 bases, 3 bases remained unmatched. Germline CDR1 SEHNR, CDR2 FQNEAQ (reference sequence). The study, taken as a whole, reports: Patients with graft-donor T cell macrochimerism had high graft-versus-host to host-versus-graft clonal ratios in allografts. Peak circulating GvH clone levels were associated with early post-transplant HvG declines.

TCRdb keeps only in-frame clones here, not all; method: immunoSEQ multiplex PCR. This table has roughly 70,000 clones, around 90% appearing once. The receptor was isolated from a human patient who received an intestinal transplant, so some T cells may come from the graft donor. The sample was bone marrow, taken 700 to 850 days after intestinal transplantation. The V call is TRBV7-9, the J call TRBJ2-7, with 12 bases that match TRBD2. CDR3 protein: CASSLTSGSFYEQYF. CDR3 coding DNA: TGTGCCAGCAGCTTGACTAGCGGGAGTTTCTACGAGCAGTACTTC.